A single sample is the source of the 8 T cell receptor beta chains below, sequenced in a study of CD8+CD57+ T cells in acquired aplastic anemia. The TCR beta profiling, which covered VDJ combination and CDR3 sequence, was carried out using genomic DNA as the template. TCRdb reprocessed the reads with MiXCR, giving one entry per CDR3 protein. The profile shows 400,000 to 450,000 distinct CDR3 sequences, about two thirds of them singletons. The sequenced sample was sorted CD4+, CD8+, or CD8+CD57+ T cells (not recorded which) from PBMCs. The receptors originated from a human donor in good health, serving as a control.

The CDR3 reads CASSRDRGLRELFF. The CDR3 bases are TGTGCCAGCAGTCGAGACAGGGGGCTACGGGAGCTGTTTTTT. The V call is TRBV5-4, the J call TRBJ2-2; 10 bases agree with TRBD1. CDR3 length: 14 amino acids. Germline trimming cut 5 bases from V and 9 bases from J; bases unmatched to any gene: 7. Germline CDR1 SGHNT, CDR2 YYREEE (reference sequence). The variable domain in full, with the rest retrieved from reference TRBV5-4 and TRBJ2-2, is ETGVTQSPTHLIKTRGQQVTLRCSSQSGHNTVSWYQQALGQGPQFIFQYYREEENGRGNFPPRFSGLQFPNYSSELNVNALELDDSALYLCASSRDRGLRELFFGEGSRLTVL.

CDR3 loop: CAIVPGQELEKLFF. The CDR3, as DNA: TGTGCCATCGTCCCGGGGCAGGAGCTTGAAAAACTGTTTTTT. The chain links TRBV10-3 to TRBJ1-4, with D possibly TRBD1 on 5 matching bases. The CDR3 covers 14 residues. The ends were cut back, 8 bases at V and 7 bases at J, with 17 bases in the middle. Germline values: CDR1 ENHRY, CDR2 SYGVKD.

As to this clonotype: The missing conserved phenylalanine or tryptophan at the end of this CDR3 makes a read error likely. It is unclear where the CDR3 begins or ends on the DNA, so no DNA is shown, and the CDR3 is as TCRdb lists it. This chain links TRBV7-2 with TRBJ1-1. Ends included, the CDR3 has 12 residues. Germline-derived CDR1 and CDR2 are SGHTA and FQGNSA. CDR3 region: CASSLAGRGGVC.

The table lists this clonotype with a few counts. This may stem from a read error, because a much larger clone lies one nucleotide away. The rearrangement joins TRBV5-1 to TRBJ1-3; D is ambiguous. The length of the CDR3 is 11 residues. Per germline, CDR1 SGHRS and CDR2 YFSETQ. The CDR3 reads CASSLGSTIYF. The CDR3 DNA reads as TGCGCCAGCAGCTTGGGAAGCACCATATATTTT. The whole variable domain, remainder taken from reference TRBV5-1 and TRBJ1-3, is KAGVTQTPRYLIKTRGQQVTLSCSPISGHRSVSWYQQTPGQGLQFLFEYFSETQRNKGNFPGRFSGRQFSNSRSEMNVSTLELGDSALYLCASSLGSTIYFGEGSWLTVV.

With respect to this clonotype: A much larger clonotype is one base distant, so this may be a read error. The chain recombines TRBV5-1 with TRBJ2-4, with a possible D match to TRBD2 (6 bases). Per germline, CDR1 SGHRS and CDR2 YFSETQ. V gave up 4 bases and J gave up 5 bases, with 13 bases separating them. This CDR3 contains 14 residues. CDR3 DNA sequence: TGCGCCAGCAGCGCGGGCAGGGAGGAAAACATTCAGTACTTC. Protein sequence: CASSAGREENIQYF. Drawing the rest from reference TRBV5-1 and TRBJ2-4, the complete variable domain is KAGVTQTPRYLIKTRGQQVTLSCSPISGHRSVSWYQQTPGQGLQFLFEYFSETQRNKGNFPGRFSGRQFSNSRSEMNVSTLELGDSALYLCASSAGREENIQYFGAGTRLSVL.

This clonotype occurred many times. The V and J genes are TRBV28 and TRBJ2-7, with 9 bases fitting TRBD1. The trim removed 6 bases at V and 4 bases at J, leaving 1 base unmatched. CDR1 MDHEN and CDR2 SYDVKM come from the germline V gene. The CDR3 runs 12 residues. The CDR3 DNA follows: TGTGCCAGCAGACAGGGGGCATACGAGCAGTACTTC. Translation: CASRQGAYEQYF. Combining the CDR3 with reference TRBV28 and TRBJ2-7 gives the whole variable domain DVKVTQSSRYLVKRTGEKVFLECVQDMDHENMFWYRQDPGLGLRLIYFSYDVKMKEKGDIPEGYSVSREKKERFSLILESASTNQTSMYLCASRQGAYEQYFGPGTRLTVT.

The chain employs TRBV20-1 and TRBJ2-3; D unresolved. This CDR3 has 15 residues. Trimming pared 1 base from V and 4 bases from J, leaving 15 bases between. Germline CDR1 and CDR2: DFQATT and SNEGSKA (reference sequence). This CDR3 reads CSARGTGGKPDTQYF. Written as DNA, the CDR3 is TGCAGTGCTAGAGGGACGGGCGGTAAGCCAGATACGCAGTATTTT.

The sample holds one count of this clonotype. At one end the junction does not follow the germline gene, possibly because of a read error. The chain links TRBV7-3 to TRBJ1-2; possibly TRBD1 for D (5 bases). This CDR3 spans 14 amino acids. CDR1 and CDR2 from the germline V gene are SGHTA and FQGTGA. The CDR3: CATSIDIGAAGYTF. The CDR3 DNA sequence: TGTGCCACCAGCATAGATATAGGGGCCGCTGGCTACACCTTC.